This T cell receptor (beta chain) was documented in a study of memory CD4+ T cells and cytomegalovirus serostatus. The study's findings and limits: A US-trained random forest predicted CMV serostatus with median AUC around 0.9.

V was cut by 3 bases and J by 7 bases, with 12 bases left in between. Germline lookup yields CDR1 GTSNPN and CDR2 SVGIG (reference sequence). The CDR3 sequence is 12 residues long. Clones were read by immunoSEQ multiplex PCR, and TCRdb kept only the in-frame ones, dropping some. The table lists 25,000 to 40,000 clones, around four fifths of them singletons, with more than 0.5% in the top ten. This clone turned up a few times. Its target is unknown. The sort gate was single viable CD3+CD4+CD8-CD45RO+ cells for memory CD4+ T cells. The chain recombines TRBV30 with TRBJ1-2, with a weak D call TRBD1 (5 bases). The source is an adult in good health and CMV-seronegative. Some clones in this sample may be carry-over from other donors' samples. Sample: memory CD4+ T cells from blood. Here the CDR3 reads CAWRPGTFGYTF. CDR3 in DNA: TGTGCCTGGAGACCAGGGACTTTTGGCTACACCTTC.